The entry below describes one T cell receptor (beta chain). Its antigen remains unidentified. One base away there is no much larger clone; base qualities are not given. In total, more than 500 healthy bone marrow donors made up the cohort. At the time of sampling, every cohort member was nominally healthy, though immune exposures that went unrecorded were likely present. The donor tested CMV seronegative, placing the donor among the 350 or so seronegative members of the cohort. A peripheral blood sample was collected from each donor, and TCR beta sequencing was performed on peripheral blood mononuclear cells. The Qiagen DNeasy Blood Extraction Kit was used to extract genomic DNA from the blood cell samples. This sample was included in a study of cytomegalovirus exposure and HLA in healthy donors (dated by TCRdb to about 2017). Describing the broader study: An earlier analysis of 550 to 700 of the donors reported about 250 Gb of sequence data and 117 million unique TCR beta sequences from approximately 180 million T cells. Around 330 gigabases of sequencing data and around 80 million unique TCR sequences made up an early release that covered approximately 700 HLA-typed donors. Of the roughly 410 genotyped donors, approximately 81% were placed in the genetic ancestry cluster associated with self-reported Caucasian donors. The study aimed to test whether cataloging public T cell receptors could reveal signatures of past pathogen exposure. The study profiled the T cell repertoires of 550 to 700 subjects by immunosequencing and related them to cytomegalovirus serostatus. In addition to the first cohort of 666 subjects, a separate validation cohort of approximately 120 different subjects was used. The study combined high-throughput TCR immunosequencing, statistical association of individual TCRs with disease status, and machine learning to predict cytomegalovirus infection status. To study patterns of TCR occurrence, a later analysis re-analyzed previously published TCR beta repertoires from 500 to 850 donors and added high-resolution HLA genotyping. In the later analysis, no new phenotypic data were used to find candidate immune exposures; instead, reliance was placed on TCR beta sequences and their occurrence across donors. An earlier analysis of 450 to 750 of the donors used high-throughput TCR beta sequencing to judge whether each TCR beta V gene segment behaved as functional or pseudogenic. Donor age, sex, ethnicity and CMV serostatus were compiled together with the repertoire data. A later genetic analysis used genome-wide SNP genotypes for about 65% of the roughly 670 donors, treating that subset as a discovery cohort. All discovery cohort repertoires had been generated using a single sequencing platform. Class I and class II HLA loci were covered by the typing at four-digit resolution. The number of donors typed differed by locus, with roughly 620-630 for A, B, C, DRB1 and DQB1, roughly 520 for DQA1, approximately 570 for DPA1, and under 490 for DPB1. Because of strong linkage in the cohort, 5 or 6 DR-DQ haplotypes were treated as single units for association and clustering. Among about 400 genotyped donors of the cohort, an average of around 250,000 unique TCR beta nucleotide sequences was sequenced per donor, of which about 19% were non-productive.

The method behind the library was the immunoSEQ multiplex PCR assay. For the multiplex PCR, a mixture combining 60 forward primers for TCR Vbeta segments and 13 reverse primers for TCR Jbeta segments was used. The CDR3 region of rearranged TCR beta genes was amplified from genomic DNA with a multiplex PCR assay. Amplified TCR beta libraries were sequenced as 87-base-pair reads on the Illumina HiSeq System. As for the original processing: Across the roughly 700 repertoires, a later analysis counted 75 million to 90 million unique TCR beta chains, around 10 million of which were shared by at least two donors. To remove PCR and sequencing errors, raw reads were error-corrected and collapsed into unique sequences using a nearest-neighbor algorithm that merged closely related sequences. CDR3 sequences were aligned to IMGT reference sequences to assign V, D and J gene segments. For a sequence to be retained, a match of at least six nucleotides was required to both a V gene segment and a J gene segment. Rearrangements were called productive when the CDR3 lacked stop codons and stayed in frame with V and J; all others were non-productive. CDR3 was defined by IMGT convention, running from the second conserved V-encoded cysteine to the conserved J-encoded phenylalanine. The earlier analysis of 500 to 600 of the donors excluded sequences that lacked an unambiguous match to a single V gene segment. In an earlier analysis of several hundred of the donors, a V segment was called functional when productive rearrangements were above 56.7%, and segregating when the standard deviation between donors exceeded 5%. A statistical classification framework was developed to diagnose cytomegalovirus status using the catalog of TCR beta chain sequences. A later analysis assigned V and J genes by comparing TCR nucleotide sequences with IMGT/GENE-DB human TR gene sequences. In a later analysis, CDR3 sequences and most-parsimonious VDJ recombination scenarios were assigned using the TCRdist pipeline. A later analysis defined each TCR beta chain by its CDR3 amino acid sequence plus V-gene family, and excluded reads lacking a unique V-gene family. In a later analysis, fewer than 600 highly shared, low-generation-probability nucleotide sequences were removed to address suspected cross-contamination and a sequencing artifact. In a later analysis, a clonal expansion index was calculated for each public chain from normalized within-repertoire ranks of inferred template counts. A later analysis computed generation probabilities with a VDJ recombination model fitted to out-of-frame rearrangements, and checked the results against IGoR. In a later analysis, hypergeometric tests were used to score TCR-TCR, TCR-HLA and TCR-CMV co-occurrence, with a repertoire-size bias correction applied to TCR pairs. To estimate false discovery rates, a later analysis permuted the HLA or CMV assignments 20 times. In a later analysis, co-occurring TCRs were grouped with DBSCAN, and TCRdist sequence similarity was added when clustering was performed within HLA-allele-positive subsets. Co-occurrence clustering excluded repertoires with fewer than 30,000 or more than 120,000 public chains, plus five with anomalous nucleotide sharing. TCRdb retrieved this table from immuneACCESS and kept in-frame rearrangements only. Not all clones are present; in checked studies, unresolved V genes account for under half, and no reason is known for the remainder. The D gene and trimming were derived from the DNA, and the V and J assignments and clone size from that table. The sample yields more than 90,000 clones; around 74% were counted once. The ten largest clones take up roughly 2% of the sample.

The CDR3 numbers 16 residues from cysteine through phenylalanine. Only CDR3 DNA remains: 48 bases, in frame from the first base. For this chain, trimming is 5 bases at the V end and 0 bases at the J end, and the number of junction bases without a gene match is 8. Via the germline V gene (reference sequence), CDR1 is LNHDA and CDR2 SQIVND. The full study reports these points: In the study, around 150 TCR beta chains were listed as associated with cytomegalovirus. A later analysis found that TCR association rates varied across HLA loci, with DRB1 alleles showing the most associated TCRs and HLA-C alleles the fewest. A few of the identified cytomegalovirus-associated TCR beta chains were confirmed in vitro to be specific for cytomegalovirus antigens. In a later analysis, several top co-occurrence clusters were reported to appear linked to parvovirus B19, influenza, CMV and Epstein-Barr virus. Correlated functional status among segregating V segments might reflect linkage disequilibrium, but an unknown experimental factor could not be ruled out. A later genetic analysis associated a missense DCLRE1C variant with V-gene and J-gene trimming of TCR beta chains, and an independent cohort replicated the association. When HLA alleles, especially DR and DQ, strongly co-occurred, TCR associations were difficult to assign to individual alleles. A further reported finding was that TCR beta sequences accurately predicted the HLA-A and HLA-B alleles for most subjects in the first cohort. A later analysis found that HLA-associated TCR beta chains were more clonally expanded and had lower generation probabilities than equally common non-associated chains. A cluster of highly shared sequence variants was judged likely to be a technical artifact of the sequencing pipeline. The classifier was reported to diagnose cytomegalovirus status with high specificity and sensitivity in both the original and validation cohorts. A later genetic analysis reported fewer N-insertions in productive TCRs among donors in an Asian-associated ancestry cluster than the roughly 700-donor mean. It was suggested by the authors that the approach could potentially be generalized to other disease states and immunological phenotypes. Some IMGT-functional V segments, including TRBV6-2 and TRBV6-3, could not be distinguished by the 87-base-pair reads and were therefore excluded. Immune exposure information for the cohort was limited to CMV serostatus. Across donors, most TCR sequences were observed very rarely, whereas some public TCRs were present in many individuals. According to a later analysis, most CMV-associated TCR beta chains appeared to be HLA-restricted, and the HLA associations seemed to be driven largely by CMV exposure. HLA typing was unavailable for some donors at each locus, so association tests used only the typed subset. The cohort was sequenced for TCR beta chains only, and without alpha or paired-chain data the features that could be detected were limited. Presence/absence analyses assumed roughly uniform sequencing depth across donors, an assumption that may not hold. Because counts were too low, approximately 18 rarely observed V segments, including chromosome 9 orphons, were excluded from the earlier analysis of 587 of the donors. In an earlier analysis of 587 of the donors, most TCR beta V segments were observed in productive rearrangements about 87% or about 30% of the time, broadly matching IMGT annotations. Specific HLA alleles were associated with 15,000 to 20,000 TCR beta sequences at a false discovery rate of 0.05 in a later analysis.

The V gene is TRBV19 and the J gene is TRBJ2-7; 9 bases in the middle match TRBD2. This TCR was recovered from a woman in her thirties or forties in good health and CMV-seronegative. Sequenced: PBMCs. The DNA reads as follows: TGTGCCAGTAGTCCGGCGACGACTAGCGGCTCCTACGAGCAGTACTTC. It encodes CASSPATTSGSYEQYF.